Presented here are 26 T cell receptor beta chains from one specimen sequenced in a study of patients and donors after allogeneic stem cell transplantation. Each CDR3 protein gets one entry after TCRdb re-called the RT-PCR reads with MiXCR. Seen here are fewer than 500,000 distinct CDR3 sequences, roughly 17% observed once, and the top ten hold just over 7%. The source material was blood, either unsorted or a sorted T cell fraction (not recorded which). Receptors were obtained from a human donor who was either an allogeneic HSCT recipient or a stem cell or donor lymphocyte infusion donor (not recorded which). It is not recorded whose cells these are; they may come from a transplant donor.

This chain links TRBV29-1 with TRBJ1-1; 7 nucleotides align to TRBD1. Germline-derived CDR1 and CDR2 are SQVTM and ANQGSEA. The CDR3 is made up of 12 amino acids. Unmatched junction bases numbered 8, after V lost 7 bases and J lost 6 bases. The CDR3 DNA is TGCAGCGCACGACAGGGTATTTCTGAAGCTTTCTTT. Translating gives CSARQGISEAFF.

Only a few counts were recorded for this clonotype. This chain's CDR3 is CASSLQGGKGNTEAFF. DNA for the CDR3: TGTGCCAGCAGCTTACAAGGGGGCAAGGGGAACACTGAAGCTTTCTTT. This chain joins TRBV7-2 and TRBJ1-1; 7 bases agree with TRBD1. V dropped 2 bases and J dropped 1; count of bases not matched to a gene: 7. Germline V CDR1 and CDR2: SGHTA, FQGNSA. The CDR3 runs 16 residues.

The rearrangement uses TRBV4-2 and TRBJ2-7, with 7 bases that match TRBD2. V trimming: 3 bases; J trimming: 2 bases; junction bases outside the gene matches: 13. The CDR3 is 17 amino acids. The germline V gene has CDR1 LGHNA and CDR2 YNFKEQ. The CDR3 region is CASSHRGDSADPYEQYF. The CDR3 DNA reads TGTGCCAGCAGCCACCGGGGGGACTCCGCCGACCCCTACGAGCAGTACTTC.

V usage is TRBV3-1 and J usage is TRBJ1-4, with unresolved D. Germline CDR1 reads LGHDT; CDR2 reads YNNKEL (reference sequence). Between the trimmed V and J ends, which lost 0 bases and 7 bases, there was a span of 15 bases. This CDR3 comprises 16 residues. The CDR3 DNA reads TGTGCCAGCAGCCAAGATCCGGAACCTCCTAGTGAAAAACTGTTTTTT. This codes for CASSQDPEPPSEKLFF.

This clonotype showed up many times. V is TRBV25-1 and J is TRBJ2-3, with D maybe TRBD2 (5 bases). Trimming stripped 3 bases from V and 5 bases from J, with 15 bases between. Germline V gene sequence: CDR1 MGHDK, CDR2 SYGVNS. CDR3 length equals 15 residues. This CDR3 reads CASSEERPLGDTQYF. CDR3 in DNA: TGTGCCAGCAGTGAGGAGCGGCCCTTGGGAGATACGCAGTATTTT. Combining the CDR3 with reference TRBV25-1 and TRBJ2-3 gives the whole variable domain EADIYQTPRYLVIGTGKKITLECSQTMGHDKMYWYQQDPGMELHLIHYSYGVNSTEKGDLSSESTVSRIRTEHFPLTLESARPSHTSQYLCASSEERPLGDTQYFGPGTRLTVL.

The chain is built from TRBV6-1 and TRBJ2-1, with 14 bases identical to TRBD2. The CDR3 extends over 16 amino acids. CDR1 is MNHNS and CDR2 is SASEGT in the germline V gene. With 6 bases clipped from V and 8 bases from J, the junction kept 9 bases outside the gene matches. The CDR3 protein is CASSGLAGGWGDEQFF. The CDR3 DNA is TGTGCCAGCAGCGGACTAGCGGGAGGATGGGGAGATGAGCAGTTCTTC.

The genes are TRBV30 and TRBJ1-3; D is uncertain. V was trimmed by 0 bases and J by 0 bases, leaving 9 bases between them. CDR3 length: 15 residues. CDR1 and CDR2 from the germline V gene are GTSNPN and SVGIG (reference sequence). CDR3 sequence reads: CAWSVSAGSGNTIYF. The CDR3 DNA sequence: TGTGCCTGGAGTGTATCGGCGGGCTCTGGAAACACCATATATTTT. Full variable domain (rest looked up from reference TRBV30 and TRBJ1-3): SQTIHQWPATLVQPVGSPLSLECTVEGTSNPNLYWYRQAAGRGLQLLFYSVGIGQISSEVPQNLSASRPQDRQFILSSKKLLLSDSGFYLCAWSVSAGSGNTIYFGEGSWLTVV.

The chain couples TRBV25-1 to TRBJ1-1; perhaps TRBD1 as D (6 bases). The CDR3 runs to 13 residues. V gave up 8 bases and J gave up 5 bases, with 15 bases separating them. Germline CDR1 reads MGHDK; CDR2 reads SYGVNS. This CDR3 is CASRDRRGTEAFF. CDR3 DNA: TGTGCCAGCCGCGACAGGAGGGGGACTGAAGCTTTCTTT.

This chain uses TRBV3-1 with TRBJ1-2; perhaps TRBD1 as D (5 bases). This CDR3 spans 14 amino acids. Germline lookup yields CDR1 LGHDT and CDR2 YNNKEL (reference sequence). Trimming took off 0 bases at V and 4 bases at J, with 9 bases between the two ends. DNA for the CDR3: TGTGCCAGCAGCCAAGACCCCAGGGCCTATGGCTACACCTTC. Amino acids: CASSQDPRAYGYTF.

The table lists this clonotype with a few counts. Written as DNA, the CDR3 is TGTGCCAGCGGGGGCACCGGGGAGCTGTTTTTT. Amino acids: CASGGTGELFF. V gene TRBV5-5 combines with J gene TRBJ2-2, with D perhaps matching TRBD1 or TRBD2 (5 bases each). CDR3 length: 11 amino acids. Trimming stripped 7 bases from V and 4 bases from J, with 5 bases between. From germline, CDR1 is SGHKS and CDR2 YYEKEE (reference sequence).

In regard to this clonotype: A clone one base away is much larger, so this may be a read error. The conserved phenylalanine or tryptophan is not found at the CDR3 terminus, so this likely reflects a read error. The V call is TRBV4-3, the J call TRBJ1-2; a possible D gene is TRBD1 (5 bases). The CDR3 has 15 residues. Trimming took 0 bases from V and 4 from J, leaving 12 bases between them. The germline V gene encodes CDR1 LGHNA and CDR2 YSLEER. CDR3: CASSQDPGTSYGYTS. As DNA, the CDR3 is TGCGCCAGCAGCCAAGACCCAGGGACTTCCTATGGCTACACCTCC.

V is TRBV15 and J is TRBJ2-5, with 8 nucleotides matching TRBD1. V gave up 0 bases and J gave up 5 bases; unmatched junction bases: 5. Looked up from germline, CDR1 is LNHNV and CDR2 is YYDKDF (reference sequence). CDR3 length: 15 amino acids. CDR3 coding DNA: TGTGCCACCAGCAGAGATCCGTGGACAGGGGAGACCCAGTACTTC. Protein: CATSRDPWTGETQYF.

The rearrangement uses TRBV5-1 and TRBJ2-7; 9 bases are shared with TRBD1. V trimming: 1 base; J trimming: 6 bases; junction bases outside the gene matches: 5. Per the germline V gene, CDR1 is SGHRS and CDR2 is YFSETQ. This CDR3 contains 14 residues. The chain's CDR3 is CASSLPGQGSEQYF. In DNA form, the CDR3 reads TGCGCCAGCAGCTTGCCTGGACAGGGGAGCGAGCAGTACTTC. Filled out from reference TRBV5-1 and TRBJ2-7, the complete variable domain reads KAGVTQTPRYLIKTRGQQVTLSCSPISGHRSVSWYQQTPGQGLQFLFEYFSETQRNKGNFPGRFSGRQFSNSRSEMNVSTLELGDSALYLCASSLPGQGSEQYFGPGTRLTVT.

The CDR3 sequence is CASSQTGLYGYTF. The CDR3, as DNA: TGCGCCAGCAGCCAAACAGGGTTGTATGGCTACACCTTC. The chain carries TRBV4-1 and TRBJ1-2, with D perhaps TRBD1 (6 bases). Germline lookup yields CDR1 MGHRA and CDR2 YSYEKL. Trimming removed 2 bases from V and 5 bases from J, with 9 bases in between. This CDR3 is built from 13 residues.

The J gene is TRBJ2-5, the V gene TRBV6-2 or TRBV6-3; D unresolved. V lost 8 bases and J lost 0, with 19 bases in between. CDR1 and CDR2 from the germline V gene are MNHEY and SVGEGT. The length of the CDR3 is 16 residues. CDR3 region: CASEVGQTWYQETQYF. CDR3 DNA sequence: TGTGCCAGCGAGGTCGGGCAAACCTGGTACCAAGAGACCCAGTACTTC.

This clonotype appeared a few times. Sequence at one end of the junction differs from germline and may be a read error. The rearrangement joins TRBV11-1 to TRBJ1-1, with TRBD1 matching over 7 bases. The CDR3 covers 15 residues. Germline V gene data show CDR1 as SGHAT and CDR2 as FQDESV (reference sequence). CDR3 protein: CASSPGQKRNNEAFF. Here the CDR3 DNA reads TGTGCCAGCAGCCCGGGACAGAAAAGGAACAATGAAGCTTTCTTT.

This chain joins TRBV2 and TRBJ1-1; D remains ambiguous. Germline V lookup: CDR1 SNHLY, CDR2 FYNNEI. The V end lost 2 bases, the J end lost 3 bases, and 10 bases lay between the germline ends. The CDR3 extends over 14 amino acids. The CDR3 DNA reads as TGTGCCAGCAGTGAATTCAGCGGGGACACTGAAGCTTTCTTT. Residues: CASSEFSGDTEAFF. Full variable domain (rest looked up from reference TRBV2 and TRBJ1-1): EPEVTQTPSHQVTQMGQEVILRCVPISNHLYFYWYRQILGQKVEFLVSFYNNEISEKSEIFDDQFSVERPDGSNFTLKIRSTKLEDSAMYFCASSEFSGDTEAFFGQGTRLTVV.

This chain connects TRBV12-3 or TRBV12-4 to TRBJ2-3; D may be TRBD1 (6 bases). The CDR3 extends over 15 amino acids. Trimming left V 5 bases short and J 2 bases short, with 14 bases between. The CDR3 DNA sequence: TGTGCCAGCAGTGGGGGAACAGGGCTCACAGATACGCAGTATTTT. Translation gives CASSGGTGLTDTQYF.

This clonotype was counted once. This chain joins TRBV30 and TRBJ1-1, with D unresolved. V lost 0 bases and J 1 base, leaving 6 bases between the germline ends. Per germline, CDR1 GTSNPN and CDR2 SVGIG (reference sequence). This CDR3 contains 13 residues. The CDR3 bases are TGTGCCTGGAGTGTACTATCGAACACTGAAGCTTTCTTT. Its protein product is CAWSVLSNTEAFF.

This clonotype was recorded many times. This chain joins TRBV5-1 and TRBJ2-7, with D perhaps matching TRBD1 (6 bases). V lost 3 bases, J lost 4 bases, and 11 bases lay in between. The CDR3 is 13 amino acids. Germline assignment: CDR1 SGHRS and CDR2 YFSETQ. The CDR3 DNA sequence: TGCGCCAGCAGCTCGGGACAACGTTACGAGCAGTACTTC. Its translation: CASSSGQRYEQYF. The full variable domain, its missing parts supplied by reference TRBV5-1 and TRBJ2-7, is KAGVTQTPRYLIKTRGQQVTLSCSPISGHRSVSWYQQTPGQGLQFLFEYFSETQRNKGNFPGRFSGRQFSNSRSEMNVSTLELGDSALYLCASSSGQRYEQYFGPGTRLTVT.

There are a few counts of this clonotype. J is TRBJ2-1 and V is TRBV12-3 or TRBV12-4; no definite D call. This CDR3 has 13 amino acids. V gave up 6 bases and J gave up 3 bases, with 9 bases separating them. The CDR3 sequence is CASSGENYNEQFF. Written as DNA, the CDR3 is TGTGCCAGCAGCGGCGAGAACTACAATGAGCAGTTCTTC.

This clonotype showed up just a few times. The chain joins TRBV7-3 to TRBJ1-2; D call uncertain. V gave up 0 bases and J gave up 4 bases, with 9 bases separating them. Germline V gene data show CDR1 as SGHTA and CDR2 as FQGTGA. The CDR3 has 14 residues. CDR3 DNA sequence: TGTGCCAGCAGCTTAACGTTTGGGTTCTATGGCTACACCTTC. Translation: CASSLTFGFYGYTF.

In this sample, this clonotype turned up a few times. V usage is TRBV6-4 and J usage is TRBJ1-5; no reliable D call. Germline V CDR1 and CDR2: MRHNA, SNTAGT. Trimming left V 11 bases short and J 1 base short, with 6 bases between. The CDR3 loop spans 11 amino acids. The CDR3 DNA sequence: TGTGCCCTAGCGAGCAATCAGCCCCAGCATTTT. Translation: CALASNQPQHF.

V and J are TRBV20-1 and TRBJ2-7; TRBD2 matches at 14 bases. Germline loops: CDR1 DFQATT, CDR2 SNEGSKA (reference sequence). This CDR3 spans 13 amino acids. V shed 5 bases and J 6 bases; nucleotides not matched to a gene: 3. The chain's CDR3 is CSASTSGRVEQYF. The CDR3 DNA is TGCAGTGCTTCGACTAGCGGGAGGGTCGAGCAGTACTTC.

This clonotype was counted only a few times. J is TRBJ1-1 and V is TRBV12-3 or TRBV12-4; 9 bases align to TRBD1. The V segment lost 5 bases and the J segment 11 bases; nucleotides outside the gene matches: 9. This CDR3 is built from 13 residues. CDR3 protein: CASSGTGGEWAFF. The CDR3 nucleotides read TGTGCCAGCAGTGGTACAGGGGGCGAGTGGGCTTTCTTT.

This clonotype has just a few counts. The chain links TRBV25-1 to TRBJ2-1; 8 nucleotides align to TRBD2. This CDR3 is 15 amino acids long. Germline V gene sequence: CDR1 MGHDK, CDR2 SYGVNS. Losses at the gene ends were 3 bases for V and 7 bases for J; bases not matched to a gene: 8. The CDR3 loop is CASSDPAGVTNEQFF. For the CDR3, the DNA is TGTGCCAGCAGTGACCCAGCGGGAGTTACAAATGAGCAGTTCTTC.